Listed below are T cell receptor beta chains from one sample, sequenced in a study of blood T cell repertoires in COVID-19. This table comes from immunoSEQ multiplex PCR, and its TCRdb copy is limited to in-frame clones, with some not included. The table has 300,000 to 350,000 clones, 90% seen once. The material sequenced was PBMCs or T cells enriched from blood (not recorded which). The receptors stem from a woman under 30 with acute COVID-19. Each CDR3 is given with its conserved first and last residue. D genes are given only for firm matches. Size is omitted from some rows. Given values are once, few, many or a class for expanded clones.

CDR3 protein: CAWGEVRTPYNEQFF; CDR3 DNA: TGTGCCTGGGGGGAAGTGAGGACACCCTACAATGAGCAGTTCTTC; D gene: -; clone size: -; J gene: TRBJ2-1; V gene: TRBV30
CDR3 protein: CATFFDTNYGYTF; CDR3 DNA: TGTGCCACTTTTTTTGACACTAACTATGGCTACACCTTC; D gene: -; clone size: -; J gene: TRBJ1-2; V gene: TRBV28
CDR3 protein: CASSLVGTSSYEQYF; CDR3 DNA: TGCGCCAGCAGCTTGGTTGGTACGAGCTCCTACGAGCAGTACTTC; D gene: -; clone size: -; J gene: TRBJ2-7; V gene: TRBV5-1
CDR3 protein: CASSLGQNNEQFF; CDR3 DNA: TGTGCCAGCAGCTTAGGGCAGAACAATGAGCAGTTCTTC; D gene: -; clone size: -; J gene: TRBJ2-1; V gene: TRBV7-3
CDR3 protein: CASSQASWLAGPNTGELFF; CDR3 DNA: TGTGCCAGCAGCCAGGCAAGTTGGCTAGCGGGACCTAACACCGGGGAGCTGTTTTTT; D gene: TRBD2; clone size: -; J gene: TRBJ2-2; V gene: TRBV3-1/TRBV3-2
CDR3 protein: CASSQGIGAFSNQPQHF; CDR3 DNA: TGTGCCAGCAGCCAAGGGATAGGGGCCTTTAGCAATCAGCCCCAGCATTTT; D gene: -; clone size: -; J gene: TRBJ1-5; V gene: TRBV16
CDR3 protein: CASSLAVVGTESSYEQYF; CDR3 DNA: TGTGCCAGCAGCTTAGCAGTAGTCGGGACAGAGTCTTCCTACGAGCAGTACTTC; D gene: TRBD1; clone size: -; J gene: TRBJ2-7; V gene: TRBV11-3
CDR3 protein: CASSSVPGQGDSNQPQHF; CDR3 DNA: TGTGCCAGCAGTTCCGTCCCGGGACAGGGGGATAGCAATCAGCCCCAGCATTTT; D gene: TRBD1; clone size: -; J gene: TRBJ1-5; V gene: TRBV28
CDR3 protein: CASSTQGGNQPQHF; CDR3 DNA: TGTGCCAGCAGCACACAGGGGGGAAATCAGCCCCAGCATTTT; D gene: TRBD1; clone size: -; J gene: TRBJ1-5; V gene: TRBV7-2
CDR3 protein: CASSPLEGAPGANVLTF; CDR3 DNA: TGTGCCAGCAGTCCCCTTGAGGGGGCGCCTGGGGCCAACGTCCTGACTTTC; D gene: TRBD1; clone size: once; J gene: TRBJ2-6; V gene: TRBV28
CDR3 protein: CASSWRQDTQYF; CDR3 DNA: TGTGCCAGCAGTTGGAGACAGGATACGCAGTATTTT; D gene: -; clone size: -; J gene: TRBJ2-3; V gene: TRBV5-6
CDR3 protein: CASSLREGEIRGYTF; CDR3 DNA: TGTGCCAGCAGTTTAAGGGAGGGGGAAATCCGTGGCTACACCTTC; D gene: -; clone size: -; J gene: TRBJ1-2; V gene: TRBV27
CDR3 protein: CASSLVRRDTEAFF; CDR3 DNA: TGTGCCAGCAGTTTAGTGAGGAGGGACACTGAAGCTTTCTTT; D gene: -; clone size: -; J gene: TRBJ1-1; V gene: TRBV27
CDR3 protein: CASSVSPGTQSEAFF; CDR3 DNA: TGCGCCAGCAGCGTGTCCCCCGGGACACAAAGTGAAGCTTTCTTT; D gene: -; clone size: -; J gene: TRBJ1-1; V gene: TRBV5-1
CDR3 protein: CATRLVGSSYEQYF; CDR3 DNA: TGTGCCACCAGGCTCGTCGGTAGCTCCTACGAGCAGTACTTC; D gene: -; clone size: -; J gene: TRBJ2-7; V gene: TRBV19
CDR3 protein: CASSLLAPPISGANVLTF; CDR3 DNA: TGTGCCAGCAGTTTATTGGCACCGCCCATCTCTGGGGCCAACGTCCTGACTTTC; D gene: -; clone size: -; J gene: TRBJ2-6; V gene: TRBV27
CDR3 protein: CASSESGTSGTYQETQYF; CDR3 DNA: TGTGCCAGCAGTGAAAGTGGGACTAGCGGAACCTACCAAGAGACCCAGTACTTC; D gene: TRBD2; clone size: -; J gene: TRBJ2-5; V gene: TRBV25-1
CDR3 protein: CASSPVGLAGGPVDEQFF; CDR3 DNA: TGTGCCAGCAGCCCAGTCGGACTAGCGGGAGGGCCAGTGGATGAGCAGTTCTTC; D gene: TRBD2; clone size: -; J gene: TRBJ2-1; V gene: TRBV7-3
CDR3 protein: CASSLTPGGNTEAFF; CDR3 DNA: TGTGCCAGCAGCTTGACCCCCGGGGGGAACACTGAAGCTTTCTTT; D gene: -; clone size: -; J gene: TRBJ1-1; V gene: TRBV7-6
CDR3 protein: CASSLQGPIYEQYF; CDR3 DNA: TGTGCCAGCAGCCTACAGGGTCCCATCTACGAGCAGTACTTC; D gene: -; clone size: -; J gene: TRBJ2-7; V gene: TRBV28
CDR3 protein: CASRTSGGGYEQYF; CDR3 DNA: TGTGCCAGCAGGACTAGCGGGGGCGGCTACGAGCAGTACTTC; D gene: TRBD2; clone size: -; J gene: TRBJ2-7; V gene: TRBV28
CDR3 protein: CASSLEGRFGGPHTDTQYF; CDR3 DNA: TGTGCCAGCAGCTTAGAGGGACGGTTTGGAGGGCCACACACAGATACGCAGTATTTT; D gene: -; clone size: -; J gene: TRBJ2-3; V gene: TRBV11-3
CDR3 protein: CASSLIVTVRSYTF; CDR3 DNA: TGTGCCAGCAGCTTGATCGTTACGGTTAGAAGCTACACCTTC; D gene: -; clone size: once; J gene: TRBJ1-2; V gene: TRBV5-6
CDR3 protein: CASSALQGVVYQPQHF; CDR3 DNA: TGTGCCAGTAGCGCGCTACAGGGGGTTGTTTATCAGCCCCAGCATTTT; D gene: TRBD1; clone size: -; J gene: TRBJ1-5; V gene: TRBV19
CDR3 protein: CATSRGGRGVLGEQYF; CDR3 DNA: TGTGCCACCAGCAGAGGAGGCAGGGGGGTACTGGGGGAGCAGTACTTC; D gene: -; clone size: -; J gene: TRBJ2-7; V gene: TRBV15
CDR3 protein: CASSFLGTYEQYF; CDR3 DNA: TGTGCCAGCAGTTTCCTCGGGACCTACGAGCAGTACTTC; D gene: -; clone size: -; J gene: TRBJ2-7; V gene: TRBV27
CDR3 protein: CAWRPGGSYNSPLHF; CDR3 DNA: TGTGCCTGGAGACCGGGAGGGTCCTATAATTCACCCCTCCACTTT; D gene: -; clone size: -; J gene: TRBJ1-6; V gene: TRBV30
CDR3 protein: CASSPEPTGGGQYF; CDR3 DNA: TGTGCCAGCAGTCCGGAACCGACAGGGGGAGGGCAGTATTTT; D gene: TRBD1; clone size: -; J gene: TRBJ2-3; V gene: TRBV27
CDR3 protein: CASIKPSMNTEAFF; CDR3 DNA: TGTGCCAGTATTAAGCCATCAATGAACACTGAAGCTTTCTTT; D gene: -; clone size: -; J gene: TRBJ1-1; V gene: TRBV28
CDR3 protein: CASRPQGFSNQPQHF; CDR3 DNA: TGTGCCAGTAGACCACAGGGTTTTAGCAATCAGCCCCAGCATTTT; D gene: -; clone size: -; J gene: TRBJ1-5; V gene: TRBV19
CDR3 protein: CASSPERLGQETQYF; CDR3 DNA: TGTGCCAGCAGCCCTGAGAGACTAGGACAAGAGACCCAGTACTTC; D gene: -; clone size: -; J gene: TRBJ2-5; V gene: TRBV7-2
CDR3 protein: CASRIAGVVHNEQFF; CDR3 DNA: TGTGCCAGTCGGATAGCGGGAGTCGTCCACAATGAGCAGTTCTTC; D gene: TRBD2; clone size: -; J gene: TRBJ2-1; V gene: TRBV19
CDR3 protein: CASSVNRGLKDEQYF; CDR3 DNA: TGTGCCAGTAGTGTTAACAGGGGGCTAAAAGACGAGCAGTACTTC; D gene: TRBD1; clone size: -; J gene: TRBJ2-7; V gene: TRBV19
CDR3 protein: CASSLGFGSSTDTQYF; CDR3 DNA: TGTGCCAGCAGCTTAGGTTTTGGGAGTAGCACAGATACGCAGTATTTT; D gene: -; clone size: -; J gene: TRBJ2-3; V gene: TRBV11-3
CDR3 protein: CASSYIGGGREQYF; CDR3 DNA: TGTGCCAGCAGTTACATTGGAGGGGGCCGCGAGCAGTACTTC; D gene: -; clone size: once; J gene: TRBJ2-7; V gene: TRBV6-5
CDR3 protein: CASSTGANYGYTF; CDR3 DNA: TGTGCCAGCAGTACCGGGGCTAACTATGGCTACACCTTC; D gene: -; clone size: few; J gene: TRBJ1-2; V gene: TRBV12-3/TRBV12-4
CDR3 protein: CASSYGQGDNEQFF; CDR3 DNA: TGTGCCAGCAGTTACGGACAGGGGGACAATGAGCAGTTCTTC; D gene: TRBD1; clone size: once; J gene: TRBJ2-1; V gene: TRBV6-5